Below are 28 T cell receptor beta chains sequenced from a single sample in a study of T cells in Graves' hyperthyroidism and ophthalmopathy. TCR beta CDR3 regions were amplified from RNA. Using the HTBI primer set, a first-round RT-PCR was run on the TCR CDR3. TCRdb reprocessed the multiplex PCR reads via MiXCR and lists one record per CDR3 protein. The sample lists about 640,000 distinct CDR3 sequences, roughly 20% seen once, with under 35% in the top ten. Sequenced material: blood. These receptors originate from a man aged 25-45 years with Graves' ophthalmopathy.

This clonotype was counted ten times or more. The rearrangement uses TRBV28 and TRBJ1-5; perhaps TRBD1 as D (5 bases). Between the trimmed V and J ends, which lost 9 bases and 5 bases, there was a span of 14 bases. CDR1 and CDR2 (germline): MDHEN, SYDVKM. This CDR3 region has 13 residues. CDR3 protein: CASLGAGYQPQHF. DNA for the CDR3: TGTGCCAGTCTAGGGGCAGGTTATCAGCCCCAGCATTTT. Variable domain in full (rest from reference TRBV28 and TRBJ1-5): DVKVTQSSRYLVKRTGEKVFLECVQDMDHENMFWYRQDPGLGLRLIYFSYDVKMKEKGDIPEGYSVSREKKERFSLILESASTNQTSMYLCASLGAGYQPQHFGDGTRLSIL.

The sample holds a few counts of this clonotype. The CDR3 sequence: CASSEGIYQPQHF. In DNA form, the CDR3 reads TGTGCCAGCAGTGAAGGAATATATCAGCCCCAGCATTTT. The chain is built from TRBV6-4 and TRBJ1-5; D is undetermined. Trimming took off 3 bases at V and 5 bases at J, with 8 bases between the two ends. CDR3 size: 13 residues. From germline, CDR1 is MRHNA and CDR2 SNTAGT.

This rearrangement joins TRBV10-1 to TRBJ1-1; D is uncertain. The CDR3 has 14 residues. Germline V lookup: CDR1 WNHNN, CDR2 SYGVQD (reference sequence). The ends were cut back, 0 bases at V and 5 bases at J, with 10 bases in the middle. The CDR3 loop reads CASSESIEGTEAFF. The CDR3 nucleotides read TGCGCCAGCAGTGAGTCGATTGAAGGTACTGAAGCTTTCTTT.

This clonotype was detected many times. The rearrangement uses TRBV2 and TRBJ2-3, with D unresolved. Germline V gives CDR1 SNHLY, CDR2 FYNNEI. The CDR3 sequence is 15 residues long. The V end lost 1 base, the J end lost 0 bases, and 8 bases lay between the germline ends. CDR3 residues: CASSEVSRSTDTQYF. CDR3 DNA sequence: TGTGCCAGCAGTGAAGTTAGCCGTAGCACAGATACGCAGTATTTT.

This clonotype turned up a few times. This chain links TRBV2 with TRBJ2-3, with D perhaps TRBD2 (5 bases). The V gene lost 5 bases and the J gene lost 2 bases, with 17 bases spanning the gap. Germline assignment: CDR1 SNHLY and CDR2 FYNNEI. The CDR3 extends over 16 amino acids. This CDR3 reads CASSPAGYRVTDTQYF. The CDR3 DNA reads TGTGCCAGCAGTCCCGCGGGCTATCGGGTCACAGATACGCAGTATTTT.

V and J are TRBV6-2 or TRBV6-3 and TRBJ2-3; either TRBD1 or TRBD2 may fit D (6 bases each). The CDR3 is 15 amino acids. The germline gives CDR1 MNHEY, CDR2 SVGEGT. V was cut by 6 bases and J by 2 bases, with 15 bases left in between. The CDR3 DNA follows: TGTGCCAGCAGCCCTGGCGGGACATACACAGATACGCAGTATTTT. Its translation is CASSPGGTYTDTQYF.

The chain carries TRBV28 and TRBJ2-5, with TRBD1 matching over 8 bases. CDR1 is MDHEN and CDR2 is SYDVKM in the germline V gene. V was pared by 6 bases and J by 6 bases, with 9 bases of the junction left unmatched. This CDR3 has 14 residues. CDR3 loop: CASRNQGAEKTQYF. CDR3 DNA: TGTGCCAGCAGGAACCAGGGGGCGGAAAAGACCCAGTACTTC.

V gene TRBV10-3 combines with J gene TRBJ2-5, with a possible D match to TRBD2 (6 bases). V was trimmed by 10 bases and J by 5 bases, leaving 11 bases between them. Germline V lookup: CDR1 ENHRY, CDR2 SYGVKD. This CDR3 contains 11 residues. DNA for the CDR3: TGTGCCACCGGGGGTTTGGAGACCCAGTACTTC. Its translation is CATGGLETQYF.

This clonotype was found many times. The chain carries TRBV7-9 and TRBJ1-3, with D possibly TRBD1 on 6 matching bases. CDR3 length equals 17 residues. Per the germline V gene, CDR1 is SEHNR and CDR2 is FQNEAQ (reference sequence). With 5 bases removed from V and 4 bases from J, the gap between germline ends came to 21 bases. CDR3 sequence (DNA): TGTGCCAGCAGCCCACCCGGCACAGGGATGTCGGGAAACACCATATATTTT. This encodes CASSPPGTGMSGNTIYF.

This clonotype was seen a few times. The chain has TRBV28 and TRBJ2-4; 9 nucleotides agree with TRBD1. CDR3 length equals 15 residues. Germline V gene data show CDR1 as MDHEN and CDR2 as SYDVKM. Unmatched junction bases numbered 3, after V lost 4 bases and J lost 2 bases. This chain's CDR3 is CASSSQGAPKNIQYF. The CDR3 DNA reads TGTGCCAGCAGTTCACAGGGGGCACCCAAAAACATTCAGTACTTC.

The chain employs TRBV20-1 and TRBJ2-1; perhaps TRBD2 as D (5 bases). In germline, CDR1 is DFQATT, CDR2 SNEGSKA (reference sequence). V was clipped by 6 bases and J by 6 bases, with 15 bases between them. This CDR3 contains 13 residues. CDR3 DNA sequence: TGCAGTGCAGTAGACTACGGAGCCAATGAGCAGTTCTTC. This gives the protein CSAVDYGANEQFF.

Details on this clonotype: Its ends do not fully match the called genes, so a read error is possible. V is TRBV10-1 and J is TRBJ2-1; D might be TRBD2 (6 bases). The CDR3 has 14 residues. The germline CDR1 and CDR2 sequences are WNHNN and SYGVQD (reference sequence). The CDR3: CAGRLESTGNEQFF. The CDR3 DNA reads TGTGCCGGCCGACTAGAGTCCACGGGCAATGAGCAGTTCTTC.

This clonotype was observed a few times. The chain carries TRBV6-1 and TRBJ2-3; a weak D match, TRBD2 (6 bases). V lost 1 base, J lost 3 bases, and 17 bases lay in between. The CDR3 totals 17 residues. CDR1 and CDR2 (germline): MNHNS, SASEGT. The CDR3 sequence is CASSEDLSGEQTDTQYF. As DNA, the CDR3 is TGTGCCAGCAGTGAAGACCTTTCGGGGGAGCAGACAGATACGCAGTATTTT.

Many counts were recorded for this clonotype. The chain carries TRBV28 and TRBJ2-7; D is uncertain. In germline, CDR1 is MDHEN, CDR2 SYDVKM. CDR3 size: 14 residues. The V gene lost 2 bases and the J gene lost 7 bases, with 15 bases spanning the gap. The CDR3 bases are TGTGCCAGCAGTTTAGGGATCACCTCCACGGAGCAGTACTTC. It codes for CASSLGITSTEQYF.

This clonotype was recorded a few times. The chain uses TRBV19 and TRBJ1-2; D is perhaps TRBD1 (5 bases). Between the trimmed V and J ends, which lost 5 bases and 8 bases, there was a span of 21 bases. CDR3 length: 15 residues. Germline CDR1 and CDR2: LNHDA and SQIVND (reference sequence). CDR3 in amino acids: CASSPGRGRFGGYTF. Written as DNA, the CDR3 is TGTGCCAGTAGTCCGGGGAGGGGCAGGTTCGGAGGCTACACCTTC. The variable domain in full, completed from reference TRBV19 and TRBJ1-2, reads DGGITQSPKYLFRKEGQNVTLSCEQNLNHDAMYWYRQDPGQGLRLIYYSQIVNDFQKGDIAEGYSVSREKKESFPLTVTSAQKNPTAFYLCASSPGRGRFGGYTFGSGTRLTVV.

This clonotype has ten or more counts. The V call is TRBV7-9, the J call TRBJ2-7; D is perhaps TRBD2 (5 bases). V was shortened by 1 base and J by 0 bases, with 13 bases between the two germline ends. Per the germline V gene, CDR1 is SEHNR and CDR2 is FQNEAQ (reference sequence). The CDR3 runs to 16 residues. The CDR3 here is CASSLELAGSSYEQYF. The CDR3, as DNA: TGTGCCAGCAGCTTAGAGCTAGCAGGTAGCTCCTACGAGCAGTACTTC.

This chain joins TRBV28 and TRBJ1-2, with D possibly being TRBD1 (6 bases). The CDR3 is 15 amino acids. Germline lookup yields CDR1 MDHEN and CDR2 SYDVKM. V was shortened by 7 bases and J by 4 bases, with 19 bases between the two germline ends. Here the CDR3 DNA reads TGTGCCAGCACCTTGACCACAACAGGGAGCTATGGCTACACCTTC. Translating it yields CASTLTTTGSYGYTF.

The CDR3 region has the DNA TGTGCCAGTCTGAGACAGGGCATCTACACCGGGGAGCTGTTTTTT. It codes for CASLRQGIYTGELFF. The V gene is TRBV19, the J gene TRBJ2-2, with 7 bases matching TRBD1. CDR1 is LNHDA, CDR2 SQIVND, per germline (reference sequence). J was trimmed by 3 bases and V by 8 bases; bases with no gene match: 9. CDR3 length: 15 residues.

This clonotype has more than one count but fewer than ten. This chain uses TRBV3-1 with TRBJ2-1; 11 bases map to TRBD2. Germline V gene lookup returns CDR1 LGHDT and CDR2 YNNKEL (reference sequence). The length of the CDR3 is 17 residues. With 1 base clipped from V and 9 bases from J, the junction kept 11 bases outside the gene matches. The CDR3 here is CASSQVRGLAAESEQFF. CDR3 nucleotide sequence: TGTGCCAGCAGCCAAGTTAGGGGACTAGCGGCTGAGAGTGAGCAGTTCTTC.

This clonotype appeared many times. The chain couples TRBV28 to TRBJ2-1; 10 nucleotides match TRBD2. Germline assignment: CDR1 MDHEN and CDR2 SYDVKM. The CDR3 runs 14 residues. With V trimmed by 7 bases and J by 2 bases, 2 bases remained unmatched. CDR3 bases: TGTGCCAGCACCGGACTAGCGGCCTACAATGAGCAGTTCTTC. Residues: CASTGLAAYNEQFF.

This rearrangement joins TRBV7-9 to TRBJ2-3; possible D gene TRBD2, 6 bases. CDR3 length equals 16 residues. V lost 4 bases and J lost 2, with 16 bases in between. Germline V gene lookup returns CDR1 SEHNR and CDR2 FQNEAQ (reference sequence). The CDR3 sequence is CASSSGEGGYTDTQYF. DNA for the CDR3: TGTGCCAGCAGCTCGGGAGAGGGCGGATACACAGATACGCAGTATTTT.

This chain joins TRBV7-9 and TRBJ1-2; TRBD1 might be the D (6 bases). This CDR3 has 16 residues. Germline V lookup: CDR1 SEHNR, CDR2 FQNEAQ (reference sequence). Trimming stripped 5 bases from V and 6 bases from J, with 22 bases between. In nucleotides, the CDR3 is TGTGCCAGCAGCCCCTCGGACAGAATTCGAGGAGATGGCTACACCTTC. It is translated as CASSPSDRIRGDGYTF.

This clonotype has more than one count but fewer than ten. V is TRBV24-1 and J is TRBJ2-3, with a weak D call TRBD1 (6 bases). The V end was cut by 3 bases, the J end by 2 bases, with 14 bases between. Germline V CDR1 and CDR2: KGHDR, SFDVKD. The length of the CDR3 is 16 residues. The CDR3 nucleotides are TGTGCCACCAGTGATACAAGACAGGAGTACACAGATACGCAGTATTTT. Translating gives CATSDTRQEYTDTQYF.

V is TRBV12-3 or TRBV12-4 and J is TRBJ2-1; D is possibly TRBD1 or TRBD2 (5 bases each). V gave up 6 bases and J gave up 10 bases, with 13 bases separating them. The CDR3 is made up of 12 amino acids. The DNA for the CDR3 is TGTGCCAGCAGACTAGGGGCCGGGGAGCAGTTCTTC. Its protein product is CASRLGAGEQFF.

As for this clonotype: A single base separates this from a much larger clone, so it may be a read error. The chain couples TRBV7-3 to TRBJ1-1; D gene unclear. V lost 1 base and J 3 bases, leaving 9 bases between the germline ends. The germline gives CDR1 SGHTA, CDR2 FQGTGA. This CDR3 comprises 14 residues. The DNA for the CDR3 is TGTGCCAGCAGCTTAAAGCGCAAGGACACTGAAGCTTTCTTT. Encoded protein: CASSLKRKDTEAFF.

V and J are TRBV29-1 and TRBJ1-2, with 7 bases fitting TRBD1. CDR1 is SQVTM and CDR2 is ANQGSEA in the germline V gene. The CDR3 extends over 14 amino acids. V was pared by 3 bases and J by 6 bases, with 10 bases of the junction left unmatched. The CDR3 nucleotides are TGCAGCGTTGACGGACAGGCGGCACGCGATGGCTACACCTTC. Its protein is CSVDGQAARDGYTF.

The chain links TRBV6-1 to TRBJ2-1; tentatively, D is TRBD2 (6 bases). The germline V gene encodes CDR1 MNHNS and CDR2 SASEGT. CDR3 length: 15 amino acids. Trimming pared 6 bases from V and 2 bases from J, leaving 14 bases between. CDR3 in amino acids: CASSITGTAYNEQFF. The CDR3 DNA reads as TGTGCCAGCAGCATAACCGGGACTGCCTACAATGAGCAGTTCTTC.

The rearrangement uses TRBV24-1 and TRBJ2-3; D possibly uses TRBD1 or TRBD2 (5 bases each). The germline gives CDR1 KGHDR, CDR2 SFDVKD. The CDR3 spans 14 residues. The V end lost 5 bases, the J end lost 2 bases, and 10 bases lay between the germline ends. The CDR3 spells CATSVGGTTDTQYF. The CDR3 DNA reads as TGTGCCACCAGTGTAGGTGGGACCACAGATACGCAGTATTTT.